This T cell receptor (beta chain) originates from a study of regulatory T cells in long-lasting Graves disease. About the study: Recently diagnosed Graves' patients had received antithyroid drugs for under 3 months.

Stated time point: newly diagnosed GD, antithyroid drugs for less than 3 months. Preparation of the TCR library used RNA extracted from PBMCs. Graves' disease diagnosis used American Thyroid Association guidelines. Patient provenance is recorded as an endocrinology department in Xi'an, China. V was clipped by 1 base and J by 0 bases, with 13 bases between them. This CDR3 contains 17 residues. Germline values: CDR1 SGHTA, CDR2 FQGNSA. In this sample, this clonotype turned up many times. In building TCR beta libraries, iRepertoire HTBI primers were used together with Arm-PCR of CDR3 regions. In TCRdb, the multiplex PCR reads were re-called with MiXCR into one record per CDR3 protein. The table lists 400,000 to 450,000 distinct CDR3 sequences, 15% of them singletons. Separately, the same data were catalogued under a study of T cells in Graves' hyperthyroidism and ophthalmopathy. In that study: Blood also carried most thyroid clonotypes expanded above 0.001.

The sequence came from a woman aged 25 to 39 with Graves disease. Sequenced material: peripheral blood mononuclear cells (PBMCs), taken at new diagnosis, from a patient treated with antithyroid drugs. The chain couples TRBV7-2 to TRBJ1-3; maybe TRBD1 (6 bases). The chain's CDR3 is CASSLERGGFSGNTIYF. CDR3 sequence (DNA): TGTGCCAGCAGCTTAGAACGAGGGGGGTTCTCTGGAAACACCATATATTTT.